This TCR beta chain was sequenced for a study of blood T cell repertoires in COVID-19. Study summary: The study drew acute and convalescent COVID-19 samples from the United States, Italy and Spain.

Patients in Seattle were enrolled during active infection, then followed longitudinally. V was trimmed by 2 bases and J by 5 bases, leaving 10 bases between them. CDR3 length equals 13 residues. CDR1 and CDR2 from the germline V gene are SGHDT and YYEEEE. Per the original data handling: Estimation of nucleated cell counts was performed using reference gene primer amplification. Using immunoSEQ multiplex PCR, the repertoire was profiled, and TCRdb retains in-frame clones only, with some absent. V and J calls and clone size follow that table, whereas D and trimming were derived from the DNA. The data contain 150,000 or so clones, 92% of them singletons.

The chain couples TRBV5-6 to TRBJ1-1; D gene unclear. This clonotype originated in a man aged 25 to 40 with COVID-19, enrolled during active disease. Sequences were obtained from peripheral blood. The CDR3 loop is CASSFAPGTEAFF. CDR3 nucleotides: TGTGCCAGCAGCTTTGCCCCGGGGACTGAAGCTTTCTTT.